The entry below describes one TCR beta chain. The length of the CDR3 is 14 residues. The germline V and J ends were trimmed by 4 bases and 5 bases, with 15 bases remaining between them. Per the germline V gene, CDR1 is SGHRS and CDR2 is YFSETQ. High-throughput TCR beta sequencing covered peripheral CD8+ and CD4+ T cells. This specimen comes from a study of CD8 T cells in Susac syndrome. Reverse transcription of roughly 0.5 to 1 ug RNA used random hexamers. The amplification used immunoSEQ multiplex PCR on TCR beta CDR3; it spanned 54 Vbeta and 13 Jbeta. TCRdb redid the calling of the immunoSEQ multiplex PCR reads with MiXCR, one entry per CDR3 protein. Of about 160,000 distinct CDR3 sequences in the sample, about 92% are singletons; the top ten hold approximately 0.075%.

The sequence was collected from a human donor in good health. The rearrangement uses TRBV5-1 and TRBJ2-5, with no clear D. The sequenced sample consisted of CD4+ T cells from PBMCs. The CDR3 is CASSPGRAGETQYF. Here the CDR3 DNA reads TGCGCCAGCAGCCCGGGTAGGGCTGGGGAGACCCAGTACTTC.